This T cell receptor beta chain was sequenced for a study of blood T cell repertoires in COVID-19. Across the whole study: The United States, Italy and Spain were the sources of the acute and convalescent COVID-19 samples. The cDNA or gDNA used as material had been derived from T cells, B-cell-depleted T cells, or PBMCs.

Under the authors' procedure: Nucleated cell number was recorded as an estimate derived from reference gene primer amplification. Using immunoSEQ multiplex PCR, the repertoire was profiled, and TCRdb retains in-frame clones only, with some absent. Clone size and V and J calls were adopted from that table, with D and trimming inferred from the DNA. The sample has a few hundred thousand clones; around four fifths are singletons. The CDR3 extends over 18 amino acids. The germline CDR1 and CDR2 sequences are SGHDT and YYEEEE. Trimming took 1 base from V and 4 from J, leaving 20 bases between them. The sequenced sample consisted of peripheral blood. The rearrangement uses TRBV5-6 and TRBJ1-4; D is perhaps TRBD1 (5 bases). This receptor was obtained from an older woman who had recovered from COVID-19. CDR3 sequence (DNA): TGTGCCAGCAGCTTGACCCCGAGGAGGTGGGGGGATAATGAAAAACTGTTTTTT. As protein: CASSLTPRRWGDNEKLFF.